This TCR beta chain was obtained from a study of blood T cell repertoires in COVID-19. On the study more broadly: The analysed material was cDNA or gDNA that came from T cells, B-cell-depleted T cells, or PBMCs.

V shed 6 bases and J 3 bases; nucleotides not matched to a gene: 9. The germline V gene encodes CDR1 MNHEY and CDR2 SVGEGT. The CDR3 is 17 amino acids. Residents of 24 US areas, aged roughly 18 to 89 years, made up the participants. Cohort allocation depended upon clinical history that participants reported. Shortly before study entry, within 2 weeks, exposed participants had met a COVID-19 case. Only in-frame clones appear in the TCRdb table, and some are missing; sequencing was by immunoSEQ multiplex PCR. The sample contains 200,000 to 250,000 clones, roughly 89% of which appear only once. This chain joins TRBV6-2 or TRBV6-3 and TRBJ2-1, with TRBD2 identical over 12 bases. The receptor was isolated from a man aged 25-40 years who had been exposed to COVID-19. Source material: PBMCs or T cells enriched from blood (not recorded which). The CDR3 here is CASSQRLAGVVYNEQFF. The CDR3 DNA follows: TGTGCCAGCAGCCAAAGACTAGCGGGGGTAGTCTACAATGAGCAGTTCTTC.